Detailed here is one TCR beta chain. No antigen is known for it. The time point: late sampling 161 to 241 days after vaccination in a few convalescent patients. Treatment indicated: roughly 11-day PBMC culture with coronavirus spike peptide pools or control peptides (ViraFEST assay). CD4+ T cells that had been cultured provided DNA sequenced with the Oncomine TCR Beta short-read assay. TCRdb reprocessed the PCR reads via MiXCR and lists one record per CDR3 protein. The profile shows about 16,000 distinct CDR3 sequences, about half of them singletons. This sample is drawn from a study of vaccination and CD4 T cells after COVID-19. Unmatched junction bases numbered 5, after V lost 5 bases and J lost 7 bases. The CDR3 totals 13 residues. Germline V CDR1 and CDR2: MDHEN, SYDVKM.

The receptor comes from a human donor who had recovered from COVID-19. The source was CD4+ T cells from blood, cultured in vitro, collected about 7 months after SARS-CoV-2 vaccination. The chain joins TRBV28 to TRBJ1-2; 9 nucleotides line up with TRBD1. CDR3 DNA sequence: TGTGCCAGCAGTACCGGGACAGGGCCTGGCTACACCTTC. Protein product: CASSTGTGPGYTF.